A single sample is the source of the 7 T cell receptor beta chains below, sequenced in a study of T cell changes during pregnancy in multiple sclerosis. TCRdb's copy holds only in-frame clones and misses some; the assay was immunoSEQ multiplex PCR. The table lists about 22,000 clones, more than 75% of them singletons. Sequenced here: CD8+ T cells from peripheral blood mononuclear cells, sampled before pregnancy. Source of these receptors: a female donor with multiple sclerosis, enrolled in a pregnancy study.

The rearrangement joins TRBV27 to TRBJ1-4; the match to TRBD1 covers 12 bases. Trimming at V came to 5 bases and at J to 4 bases, leaving 11 bases not matched to a gene. CDR3 size: 18 residues. CDR1 is MNHEY and CDR2 is SMNVEV in the germline V gene (reference sequence). In DNA, the CDR3 is TGTGCCAGCAGTCCGCTGGGGACAGGGGGCTTTGATAATGAAAAACTGTTTTTT. Translation: CASSPLGTGGFDNEKLFF.

This clone showed up just once. This chain uses TRBV27 with TRBJ2-7, with no clear D. The CDR3 has 13 amino acids. V lost 6 bases to trimming and J lost 6 bases, with 15 bases between them. Germline V CDR1 and CDR2: MNHEY, SMNVEV (reference sequence). The CDR3 reads CASSQNPPSEQYF. For the CDR3, the DNA is TGTGCCAGCAGCCAAAATCCCCCTAGCGAGCAGTACTTC.

The V call is TRBV6-4, the J call TRBJ1-5, with TRBD1 matching 8 bases. CDR1 and CDR2 (germline): MRHNA, SNTAGT. CDR3 length equals 13 residues. V lost 9 bases to trimming and J lost 3 bases; unmatched junction nucleotides: 4. The CDR3 bases are TGTGCCAGTTCGGACAGGGCCAATCAGCCCCAGCATTTT. Amino acid sequence: CASSDRANQPQHF.

The chain has TRBV27 and TRBJ2-7, with 9 nucleotides matching TRBD1. Unmatched junction bases numbered 8, after V lost 5 bases and J lost 3 bases. This CDR3 has 15 residues. Per germline, CDR1 MNHEY and CDR2 SMNVEV (reference sequence). The CDR3 reads CASSAPGTGRYEQYF. In DNA form, the CDR3 reads TGTGCCAGCAGTGCCCCCGGGACAGGGCGCTACGAGCAGTACTTC.

This rearrangement joins TRBV7-6 to TRBJ1-3; 8 bases are a match to TRBD1. Germline V gene sequence: CDR1 SGHVS, CDR2 FNYEAQ. This CDR3 region has 16 residues. The V and J ends lost 2 bases and 0 bases, in that order; junction bases with no gene match: 3. CDR3 nucleotides: TGTGCCAGCAGCTTAAGGGGACAGGACTCTGGAAACACCATATATTTT. Its protein is CASSLRGQDSGNTIYF.

The DNA for the CDR3 is TGTGCCAGCAGTTACTCGAGGGACAGGGGATTCGGGGAGCTGTTTTTT. Translated, it gives CASSYSRDRGFGELFF. The chain has TRBV6-5 and TRBJ2-2; TRBD1 matches at 10 bases. J gave up 7 bases and V 0 bases, and 5 bases lay outside the gene matches. This CDR3 contains 16 residues. The germline CDR1 and CDR2 sequences are MNHEY and SVGAGI.

The CDR3 protein is CASSIGTSGIFEQYF. CDR3 in DNA: TGCGCCAGCAGCATTGGGACTAGCGGGATCTTCGAGCAGTACTTC. The V gene is TRBV5-1, the J gene TRBJ2-7; 13 bases fit TRBD2. This CDR3 comprises 15 residues. The trim removed 4 bases at V and 6 bases at J, leaving 7 bases unmatched. Germline values: CDR1 SGHRS, CDR2 YFSETQ.